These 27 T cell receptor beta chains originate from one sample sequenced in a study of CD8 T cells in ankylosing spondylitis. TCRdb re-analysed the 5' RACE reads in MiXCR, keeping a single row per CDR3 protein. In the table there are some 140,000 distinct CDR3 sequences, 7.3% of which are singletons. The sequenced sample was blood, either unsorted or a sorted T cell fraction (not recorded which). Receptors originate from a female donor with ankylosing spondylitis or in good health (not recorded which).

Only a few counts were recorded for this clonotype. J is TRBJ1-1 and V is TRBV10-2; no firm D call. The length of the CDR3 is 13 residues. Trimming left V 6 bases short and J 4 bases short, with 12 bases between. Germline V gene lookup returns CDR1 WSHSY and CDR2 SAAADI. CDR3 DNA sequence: TGCGCCAGCAGGGTCCAATCAGGCACTGAAGCTTTCTTT. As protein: CASRVQSGTEAFF.

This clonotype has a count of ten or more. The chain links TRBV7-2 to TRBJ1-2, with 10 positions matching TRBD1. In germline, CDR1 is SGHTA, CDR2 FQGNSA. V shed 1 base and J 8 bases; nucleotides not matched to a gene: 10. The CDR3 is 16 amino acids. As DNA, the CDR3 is TGTGCCAGCAGCTTAGGGGACAGGGGACGACTATGGGGCTACACCTTC. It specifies CASSLGDRGRLWGYTF.

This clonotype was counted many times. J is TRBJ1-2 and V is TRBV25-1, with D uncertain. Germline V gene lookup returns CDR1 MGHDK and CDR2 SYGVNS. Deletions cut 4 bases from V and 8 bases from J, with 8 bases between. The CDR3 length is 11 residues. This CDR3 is CASSATGGYTF. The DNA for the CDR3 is TGTGCCAGCAGTGCAACGGGGGGCTACACCTTC.

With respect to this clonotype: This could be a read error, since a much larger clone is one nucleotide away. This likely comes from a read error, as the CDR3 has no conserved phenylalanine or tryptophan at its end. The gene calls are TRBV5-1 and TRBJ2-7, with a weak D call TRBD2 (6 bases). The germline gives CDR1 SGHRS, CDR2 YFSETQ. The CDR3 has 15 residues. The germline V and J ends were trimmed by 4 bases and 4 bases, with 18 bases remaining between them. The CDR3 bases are TGCGCCAGCAGCGGAGGGGACGGAGTACCATACGAGCAGTACCTC. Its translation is CASSGGDGVPYEQYL.

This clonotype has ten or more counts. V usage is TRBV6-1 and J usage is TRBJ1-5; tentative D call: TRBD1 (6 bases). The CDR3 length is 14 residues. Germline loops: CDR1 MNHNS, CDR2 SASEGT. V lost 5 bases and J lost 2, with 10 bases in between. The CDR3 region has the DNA TGTGCCAGCAGTAGGAGACAGGGCAATCAGCCCCAGCATTTT. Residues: CASSRRQGNQPQHF.

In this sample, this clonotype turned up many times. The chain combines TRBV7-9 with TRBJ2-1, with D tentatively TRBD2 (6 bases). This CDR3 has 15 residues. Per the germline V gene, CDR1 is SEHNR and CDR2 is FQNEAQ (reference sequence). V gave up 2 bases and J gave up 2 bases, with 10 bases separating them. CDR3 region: CASSLWLATYNEQFF. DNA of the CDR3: TGTGCCAGCAGCTTATGGCTAGCGACCTACAATGAGCAGTTCTTC.

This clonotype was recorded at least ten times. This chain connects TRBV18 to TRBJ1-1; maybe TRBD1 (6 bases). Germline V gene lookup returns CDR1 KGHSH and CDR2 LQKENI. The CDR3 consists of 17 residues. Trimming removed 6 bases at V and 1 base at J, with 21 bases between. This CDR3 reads CASSQTVGGHRNTEAFF. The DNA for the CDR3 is TGTGCCAGCTCCCAAACGGTGGGGGGGCATAGGAACACTGAAGCTTTCTTT.

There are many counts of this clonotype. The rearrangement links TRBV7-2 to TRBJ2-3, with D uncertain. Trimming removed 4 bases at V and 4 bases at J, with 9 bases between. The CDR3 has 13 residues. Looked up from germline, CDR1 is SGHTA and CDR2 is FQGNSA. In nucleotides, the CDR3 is TGTGCCAGCAGCTCATCGGAAGCAGATACGCAGTATTTT. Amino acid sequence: CASSSSEADTQYF.

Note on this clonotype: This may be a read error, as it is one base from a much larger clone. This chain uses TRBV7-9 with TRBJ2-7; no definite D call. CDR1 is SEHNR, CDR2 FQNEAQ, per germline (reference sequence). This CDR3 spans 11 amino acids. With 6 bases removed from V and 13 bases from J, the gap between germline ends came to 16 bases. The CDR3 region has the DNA TGTGCCAGCAGAACAGACCGGGTCCTCTACTTC. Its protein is CASRTDRVLYF.

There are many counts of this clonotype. CDR3 sequence (DNA): TGTGCCAGCAGTTCTAGGTCGACCCGGAGCTACACCTTC. This gives the protein CASSSRSTRSYTF. The genes are TRBV28 and TRBJ1-2; D is uncertain. The CDR3 contains 13 residues. Germline values: CDR1 MDHEN, CDR2 SYDVKM. V was pared by 4 bases and J by 9 bases, with 15 bases between.

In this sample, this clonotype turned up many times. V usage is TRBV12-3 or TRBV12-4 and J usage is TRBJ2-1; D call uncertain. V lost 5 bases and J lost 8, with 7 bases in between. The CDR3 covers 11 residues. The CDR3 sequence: CASSPFDEQFF. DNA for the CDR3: TGTGCCAGCAGTCCGTTCGATGAGCAGTTCTTC.

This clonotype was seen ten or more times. CDR3 bases: TGCGCCAGCAGCTCCTCCGGGACAGGTAATCAGCCCCAGCATTTT. Its translation is CASSSSGTGNQPQHF. J is TRBJ1-5 and V is TRBV5-1; 8 bases match TRBD1. The germline V gene has CDR1 SGHRS and CDR2 YFSETQ. The CDR3 sequence is 15 residues long. Trimming at V came to 3 bases and at J to 4 bases, leaving 6 bases not matched to a gene. Full variable domain (rest looked up from reference TRBV5-1 and TRBJ1-5): KAGVTQTPRYLIKTRGQQVTLSCSPISGHRSVSWYQQTPGQGLQFLFEYFSETQRNKGNFPGRFSGRQFSNSRSEMNVSTLELGDSALYLCASSSSGTGNQPQHFGDGTRLSIL.

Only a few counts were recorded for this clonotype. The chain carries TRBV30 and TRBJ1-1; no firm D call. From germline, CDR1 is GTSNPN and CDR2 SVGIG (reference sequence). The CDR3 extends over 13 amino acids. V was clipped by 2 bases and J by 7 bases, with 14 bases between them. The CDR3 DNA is TGTGCCTGGAGTTTGGGAGGAAATCTTGAAGCTTTCTTT. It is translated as CAWSLGGNLEAFF.

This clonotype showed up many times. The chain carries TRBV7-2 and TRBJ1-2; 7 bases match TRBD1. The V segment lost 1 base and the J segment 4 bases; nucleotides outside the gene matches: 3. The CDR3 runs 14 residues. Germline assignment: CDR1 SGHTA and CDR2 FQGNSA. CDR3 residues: CASSLEWDSYGYTF. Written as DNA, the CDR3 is TGTGCCAGCAGCTTAGAGTGGGACAGCTATGGCTACACCTTC. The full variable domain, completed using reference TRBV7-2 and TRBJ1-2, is GAGVSQSPSNKVTEKGKDVELRCDPISGHTALYWYRQSLGQGLEFLIYFQGNSAPDKSGLPSDRFSAERTGGSVSTLTIQRTQQEDSAVYLCASSLEWDSYGYTFGSGTRLTVV.

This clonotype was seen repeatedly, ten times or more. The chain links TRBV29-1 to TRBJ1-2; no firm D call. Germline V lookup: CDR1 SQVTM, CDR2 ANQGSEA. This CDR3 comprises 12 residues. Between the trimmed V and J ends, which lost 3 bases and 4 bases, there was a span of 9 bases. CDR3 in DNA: TGCAGCGTTGACCACAGTTCCTATGGCTACACCTTC. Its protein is CSVDHSSYGYTF. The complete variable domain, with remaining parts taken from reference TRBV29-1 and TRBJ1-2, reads SAVISQKPSRDICQRGTSLTIQCQVDSQVTMMFWYRQQPGQSLTLIATANQGSEATYESGFVIDKFPISRPNLTFSTLTVSNMSPEDSSIYLCSVDHSSYGYTFGSGTRLTVV.

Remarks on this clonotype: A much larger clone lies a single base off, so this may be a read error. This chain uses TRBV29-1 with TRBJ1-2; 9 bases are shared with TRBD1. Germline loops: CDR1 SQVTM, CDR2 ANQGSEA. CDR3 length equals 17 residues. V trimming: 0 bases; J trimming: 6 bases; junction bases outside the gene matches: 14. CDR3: CSVEDQAGGTGMDGYTF. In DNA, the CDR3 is TGCAGCGTTGAAGATCAGGCGGGCGGGACAGGGATGGATGGCTACACCTTC. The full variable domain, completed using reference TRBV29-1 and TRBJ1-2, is SAVISQKPSRDICQRGTSLTIQCQVDSQVTMMFWYRQQPGQSLTLIATANQGSEATYESGFVIDKFPISRPNLTFSTLTVSNMSPEDSSIYLCSVEDQAGGTGMDGYTFGSGTRLTVV.

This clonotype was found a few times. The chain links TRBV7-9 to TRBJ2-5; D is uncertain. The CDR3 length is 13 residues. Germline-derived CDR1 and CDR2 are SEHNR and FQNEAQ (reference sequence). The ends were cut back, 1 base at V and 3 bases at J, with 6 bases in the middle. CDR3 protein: CASSLGVKETQYF. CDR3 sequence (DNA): TGTGCCAGCAGCTTAGGGGTCAAAGAGACCCAGTACTTC.

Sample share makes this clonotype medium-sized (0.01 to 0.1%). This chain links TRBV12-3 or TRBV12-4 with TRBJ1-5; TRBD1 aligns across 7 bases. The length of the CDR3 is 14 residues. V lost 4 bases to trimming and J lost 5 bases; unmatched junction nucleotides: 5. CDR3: CASSWTGDHQPQHF. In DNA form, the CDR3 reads TGTGCCAGCAGTTGGACAGGAGATCATCAGCCCCAGCATTTT.

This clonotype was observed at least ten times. The CDR3 coding sequence is TGTGCCAGCAGCCAAACAGGGGTTCCGGGCTACACCTTC. Translating it yields CASSQTGVPGYTF. J is TRBJ1-2 and V is TRBV11-2; the match to TRBD1 covers 7 bases. Per germline, CDR1 SGHAT and CDR2 FQNNGV. The trim removed 5 bases at V and 8 bases at J, leaving 8 bases unmatched. The CDR3 loop spans 13 amino acids.

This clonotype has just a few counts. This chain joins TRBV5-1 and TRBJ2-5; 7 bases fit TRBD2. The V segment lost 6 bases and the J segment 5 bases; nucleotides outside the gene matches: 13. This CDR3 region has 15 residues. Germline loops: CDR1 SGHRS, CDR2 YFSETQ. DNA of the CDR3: TGCGCCAGCACCCTCACCTCGACTAGCTTGGAGACCCAGTACTTC. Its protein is CASTLTSTSLETQYF.

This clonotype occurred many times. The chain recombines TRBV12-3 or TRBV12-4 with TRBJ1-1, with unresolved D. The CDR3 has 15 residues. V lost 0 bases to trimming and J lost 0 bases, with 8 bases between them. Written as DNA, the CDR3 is TGTGCCAGCAGTTTAGCTGCGACTATGAACACTGAAGCTTTCTTT. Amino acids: CASSLAATMNTEAFF.

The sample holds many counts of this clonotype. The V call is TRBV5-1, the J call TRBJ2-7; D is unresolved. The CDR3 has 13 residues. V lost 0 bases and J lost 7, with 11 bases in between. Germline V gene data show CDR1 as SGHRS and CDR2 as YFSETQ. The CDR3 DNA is TGCGCCAGCAGCTTGGATGTGGCCGGGGAGCAGTACTTC. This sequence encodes CASSLDVAGEQYF.

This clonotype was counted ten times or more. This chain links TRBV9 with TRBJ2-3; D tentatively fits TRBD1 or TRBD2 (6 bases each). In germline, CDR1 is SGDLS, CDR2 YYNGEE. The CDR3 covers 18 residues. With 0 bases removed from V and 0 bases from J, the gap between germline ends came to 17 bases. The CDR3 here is CASSVGPGGQTSTDTQYF. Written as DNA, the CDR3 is TGTGCCAGCAGCGTAGGTCCCGGGGGACAAACTAGCACAGATACGCAGTATTTT.

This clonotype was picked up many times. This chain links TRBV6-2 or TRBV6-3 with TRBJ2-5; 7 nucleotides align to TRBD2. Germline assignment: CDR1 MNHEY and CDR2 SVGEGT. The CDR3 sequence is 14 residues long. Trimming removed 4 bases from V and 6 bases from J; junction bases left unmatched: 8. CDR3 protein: CASSSSGGKKTQYF. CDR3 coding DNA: TGTGCCAGCAGTTCCTCCGGGGGGAAGAAGACCCAGTACTTC.

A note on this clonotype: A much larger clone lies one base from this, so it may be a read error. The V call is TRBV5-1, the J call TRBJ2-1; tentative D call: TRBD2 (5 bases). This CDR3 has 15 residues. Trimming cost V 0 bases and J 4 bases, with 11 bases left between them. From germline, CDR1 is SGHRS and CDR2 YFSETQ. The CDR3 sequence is CASSLEAVRYNEQFF. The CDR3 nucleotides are TGCGCCAGCAGCTTGGAAGCGGTCCGATACAATGAGCAGTTCTTC. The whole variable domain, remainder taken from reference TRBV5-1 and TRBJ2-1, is KAGVTQTPRYLIKTRGQQVTLSCSPISGHRSVSWYQQTPGQGLQFLFEYFSETQRNKGNFPGRFSGRQFSNSRSEMNVSTLELGDSALYLCASSLEAVRYNEQFFGPGTRLTVL.

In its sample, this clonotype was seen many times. CDR3 in amino acids: CASSKQADEQFF. CDR3 in DNA: TGTGCCAGCAGCAAACAGGCTGATGAGCAGTTCTTC. This chain connects TRBV12-3 or TRBV12-4 to TRBJ2-1, with D maybe TRBD1 (5 bases). The V and J ends lost 6 bases and 8 bases respectively, with 11 bases between them. CDR3 length: 12 amino acids.

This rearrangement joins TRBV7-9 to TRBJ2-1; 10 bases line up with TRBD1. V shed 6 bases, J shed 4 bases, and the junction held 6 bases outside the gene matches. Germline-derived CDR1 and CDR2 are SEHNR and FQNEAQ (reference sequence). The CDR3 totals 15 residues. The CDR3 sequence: CASRRTGGLYNEQFF. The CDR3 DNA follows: TGTGCCAGCAGGCGGACAGGGGGACTTTACAATGAGCAGTTCTTC.